Shown below are 17 T cell receptor beta chains from a single sample sequenced in a study of B cell selection in AIRE deficiency. This table comes from immunoSEQ multiplex PCR, and its TCRdb copy is limited to in-frame clones, with some not included. This sample has 25,000 to 30,000 clones, with roughly 95% found just once. Sorting defined conventional CD4 T cells as CD4+CD127+. The specimen was CD4+CD127+ conventional T cells sorted from PBMCs. All receptors come from a human donor in good health.

The chain couples TRBV30 to TRBJ2-2; D unclear. CDR1 and CDR2 (germline): GTSNPN, SVGIG (reference sequence). CDR3 length: 13 residues. The V and J ends lost 3 bases and 7 bases respectively, with 12 bases between them. Here the CDR3 DNA reads TGTGCCTGGAGCCCTATGGGCCGCGGGGAGCTGTTTTTT. It yields the protein CAWSPMGRGELFF.

The chain is built from TRBV4-1 and TRBJ2-2; perhaps TRBD2 as D (5 bases). The CDR3 length is 17 residues. V lost 1 base, J lost 0 bases, and 12 bases lay in between. Germline V gene sequence: CDR1 MGHRA, CDR2 YSYEKL. CDR3 in amino acids: CASSQGLARTNTGELFF. The DNA for the CDR3 is TGCGCCAGCAGCCAAGGTCTAGCACGCACGAACACCGGGGAGCTGTTTTTT.

The V call is TRBV18, the J call TRBJ1-2, with 7 bases that match TRBD1. Germline loops: CDR1 KGHSH, CDR2 LQKENI. Trimming cost V 3 bases and J 6 bases; bases outside gene matches: 7. The CDR3 has 14 residues. DNA for the CDR3: TGTGCCAGCTCACCTAGACAGGGATCAGATGGCTACACCTTC. Translation gives CASSPRQGSDGYTF.

V is TRBV5-1 and J is TRBJ1-1; the D gene is possibly TRBD1 (5 bases). CDR1 SGHRS and CDR2 YFSETQ come from the germline V gene. CDR3 size: 13 residues. The ends were cut back, 6 bases at V and 3 bases at J, with 12 bases in the middle. This chain's CDR3 is CASTGTYDTEAFF. The CDR3, as DNA: TGCGCCAGCACCGGGACCTATGACACTGAAGCTTTCTTT.

CDR3 in DNA: TGTGCCACCACTGAACTCGACAGCTATGGCTACACCTTC. It yields the protein CATTELDSYGYTF. The chain couples TRBV2 to TRBJ1-2, with D perhaps matching TRBD1 (5 bases). CDR3 length: 13 residues. Germline lookup yields CDR1 SNHLY and CDR2 FYNNEI. Trimming shortened V by 10 bases and J by 4 bases, and 16 bases separated the two germline ends. Looking up the rest from reference TRBV2 and TRBJ1-2 gives the full variable domain: EPEVTQTPSHQVTQMGQEVILRCVPISNHLYFYWYRQILGQKVEFLVSFYNNEISEKSEIFDDQFSVERPDGSNFTLKIRSTKLEDSAMYFCATTELDSYGYTFGSGTRLTVV.

The chain carries TRBV28 and TRBJ2-7; no reliable D call. Trimming took 6 bases from V and 6 from J, leaving 12 bases between them. CDR3 length: 12 amino acids. The germline CDR1 and CDR2 sequences are MDHEN and SYDVKM. The CDR3 spells CASRRRRGEQYF. CDR3 DNA: TGTGCCAGCAGGCGCCGACGCGGCGAGCAGTACTTC.

The rearrangement uses TRBV5-4 and TRBJ2-3; 10 positions match TRBD2. V dropped 4 bases and J dropped 1; count of bases not matched to a gene: 3. This CDR3 is 15 amino acids long. CDR1 is SGHNT, CDR2 YYREEE, per germline (reference sequence). CDR3 in DNA: TGTGCCAGCAGCCTCCTAGCGGGAGGCACAGATACGCAGTATTTT. Amino acid sequence: CASSLLAGGTDTQYF.

The chain employs TRBV2 and TRBJ2-2; no clear D. This CDR3 has 11 amino acids. Trimming removed 10 bases at V and 6 bases at J, with 9 bases between. The germline V gene encodes CDR1 SNHLY and CDR2 FYNNEI. The CDR3 DNA is TGTGCCAACACATACGCCGGGGAGCTGTTTTTT. This gives the protein CANTYAGELFF. Filled out from reference TRBV2 and TRBJ2-2, the complete variable domain reads EPEVTQTPSHQVTQMGQEVILRCVPISNHLYFYWYRQILGQKVEFLVSFYNNEISEKSEIFDDQFSVERPDGSNFTLKIRSTKLEDSAMYFCANTYAGELFFGEGSRLTVL.

The chain uses TRBV7-3 and TRBJ2-7; no definite D call. With 2 bases removed from V and 7 bases from J, the gap between germline ends came to 12 bases. This CDR3 is 13 amino acids long. Per germline, CDR1 SGHTA and CDR2 FQGTGA. CDR3 sequence (DNA): TGTGCCAGCAGCTTACTGGGTGGAAGGGAGCAGTACTTC. The encoded protein is CASSLLGGREQYF.

The rearrangement uses TRBV6-5 and TRBJ2-3, with D tentatively TRBD2 (6 bases). The CDR3 sequence is 15 residues long. Trimming removed 6 bases at V and 1 base at J, with 14 bases between. Germline V gene lookup returns CDR1 MNHEY and CDR2 SVGAGI. The CDR3: CASRTLSGGTDTQYF. CDR3 in DNA: TGTGCCAGCAGAACCTTATCGGGGGGCACAGATACGCAGTATTTT.

The chain uses TRBV11-2 and TRBJ1-2; D is unclear. This CDR3 spans 14 amino acids. CDR1 is SGHAT and CDR2 is FQNNGV in the germline V gene. Between the trimmed V and J ends, which lost 5 bases and 4 bases, there was a span of 14 bases. The CDR3 sequence is CASSLRHPTYGYTF. CDR3 DNA sequence: TGTGCCAGCAGCCTCCGACACCCTACCTATGGCTACACCTTC.

The gene calls are TRBV21-1 and TRBJ1-2; TRBD1 was called by the table and not checked on the DNA. TRBV21-1 is classified as a pseudogene. The CDR3 loop spans 20 amino acids. The CDR3 nucleotides are TGTGCCAGCAGCAAAGATCGTAAGAGGGGACAGGGGGCCCCCGACTATGGCTACACCTTC. Translating it yields CASSKDRKRGQGAPDYGYTF.

This clone has more than one count but fewer than ten. This rearrangement joins TRBV5-1 to TRBJ2-6, with 10 bases aligning to TRBD1. With 0 bases clipped from V and 2 bases from J, the junction kept 2 bases outside the gene matches. Germline values: CDR1 SGHRS, CDR2 YFSETQ. The length of the CDR3 is 17 residues. The chain's CDR3 is CASSLDGQGAGANVLTF. The CDR3 nucleotides read TGCGCCAGCAGCTTGGATGGACAGGGGGCTGGGGCCAACGTCCTGACTTTC.

The CDR3 bases are TGCGCCAGCAGCCACCCCCAGGGAATGGGGACAGATACGCAGTATTTT. It encodes CASSHPQGMGTDTQYF. This rearrangement joins TRBV5-1 to TRBJ2-3, with a weak D call TRBD1 (5 bases). The germline gives CDR1 SGHRS, CDR2 YFSETQ. Trimming pared 4 bases from V and 3 bases from J, leaving 18 bases between. This CDR3 contains 16 residues.

This chain connects TRBV27 to TRBJ2-7, with no clear D. The CDR3 covers 15 residues. Germline CDR1 reads MNHEY; CDR2 reads SMNVEV (reference sequence). Trimming removed 2 bases from V and 0 bases from J, with 11 bases in between. The CDR3 DNA follows: TGTGCCAGCAGTTTAAGGATTAACCCCTCCTACGAGCAGTACTTC. Translating it yields CASSLRINPSYEQYF.

The chain joins TRBV5-4 to TRBJ2-3; tentative D call: TRBD1 (6 bases). V lost 0 bases and J 2 bases, leaving 13 bases between the germline ends. CDR3 length equals 16 residues. Germline V gene lookup returns CDR1 SGHNT and CDR2 YYREEE (reference sequence). CDR3 nucleotides: TGTGCCAGCAGCTTGGATGTGGACAGTCCCACAGATACGCAGTATTTT. Translated: CASSLDVDSPTDTQYF.

V gene TRBV21-1 combines with J gene TRBJ1-2; TRBD1 is the table's D call and was not checked against the DNA. TRBV21-1 counts as a pseudogene. The CDR3 is 19 amino acids. CDR3 protein: CASSNMGQGPFLFNYGYTF. For the CDR3, the DNA is TGTGCCAGCAGCAATATGGGACAGGGCCCCTTCCTTTTTAACTATGGCTACACCTTC.